Sequencing of this T cell receptor beta chain was carried out in a study of post-analysis software for immune sequencing data. Unique molecular identifiers were built into the TCR beta cDNA libraries. Each CDR3 protein gets one entry after TCRdb re-called the PCR reads with MiXCR. The top ten hold 4.9% of the sample, which has 650,000 to 850,000 distinct CDR3 sequences, about half seen once. This CDR3 has 14 residues. The V gene lost 5 bases and the J gene lost 3 bases, with 14 bases spanning the gap. Germline CDR1 reads MNHEY; CDR2 reads SVGAGI. Points on this clonotype: Its target is unknown.

Study findings and constraints: Included in a set of five TRBV segments more frequent in patients than controls were TRBV5-6, TRBV5-1 and TRBV20-1.

The material sequenced was blood. The TCR originated in a girl aged 10-17 years with multiple sclerosis. The rearrangement links TRBV6-5 to TRBJ2-7; D is uncertain. The CDR3 is CASSGGRKVYEQYF. For the CDR3, the DNA is TGTGCCAGCAGTGGTGGCAGAAAGGTCTACGAGCAGTACTTC.